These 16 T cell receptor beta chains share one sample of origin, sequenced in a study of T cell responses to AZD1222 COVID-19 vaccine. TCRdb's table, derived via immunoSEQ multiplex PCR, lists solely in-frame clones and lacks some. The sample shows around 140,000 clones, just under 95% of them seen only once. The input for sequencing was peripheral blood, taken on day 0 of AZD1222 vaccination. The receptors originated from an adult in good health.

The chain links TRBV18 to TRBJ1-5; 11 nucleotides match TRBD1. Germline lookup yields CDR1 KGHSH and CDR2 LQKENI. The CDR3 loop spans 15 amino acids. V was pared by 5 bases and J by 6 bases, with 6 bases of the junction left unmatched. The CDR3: CASSSGQGAGQPQHF. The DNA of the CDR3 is TGTGCCAGCTCATCCGGACAGGGGGCGGGTCAGCCCCAGCATTTT.

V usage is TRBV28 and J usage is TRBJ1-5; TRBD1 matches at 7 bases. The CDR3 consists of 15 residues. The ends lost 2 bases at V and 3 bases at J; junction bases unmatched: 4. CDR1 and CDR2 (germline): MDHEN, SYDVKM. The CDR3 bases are TGTGCCAGCAGTTTAGCGGGACAGACCAATCAGCCCCAGCATTTT. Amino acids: CASSLAGQTNQPQHF.

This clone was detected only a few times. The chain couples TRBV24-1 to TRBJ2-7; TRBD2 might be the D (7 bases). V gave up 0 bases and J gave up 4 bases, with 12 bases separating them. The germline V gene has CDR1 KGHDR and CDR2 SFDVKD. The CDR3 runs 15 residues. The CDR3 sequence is CATSDLRGGRYEQYF. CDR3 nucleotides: TGTGCCACCAGTGATTTGAGGGGGGGACGATACGAGCAGTACTTC.

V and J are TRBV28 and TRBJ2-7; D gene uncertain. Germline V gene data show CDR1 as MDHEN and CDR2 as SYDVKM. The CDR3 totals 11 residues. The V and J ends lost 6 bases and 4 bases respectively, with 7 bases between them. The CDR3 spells CASSSGYEQYF. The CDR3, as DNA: TGTGCCAGCAGCTCAGGTTACGAGCAGTACTTC.

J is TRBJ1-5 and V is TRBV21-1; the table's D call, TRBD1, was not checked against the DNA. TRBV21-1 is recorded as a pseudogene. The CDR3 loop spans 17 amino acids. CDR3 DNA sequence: TGTGCCAGCAGCAAAGCGCCAGGGGTACAGCGCAATCAGCCCCAGCATTTT. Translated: CASSKAPGVQRNQPQHF.

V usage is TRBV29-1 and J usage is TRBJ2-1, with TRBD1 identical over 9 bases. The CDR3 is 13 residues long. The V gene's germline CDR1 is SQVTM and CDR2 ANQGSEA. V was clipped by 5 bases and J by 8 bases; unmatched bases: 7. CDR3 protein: CSVYDRGDDEQFF. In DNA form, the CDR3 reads TGCAGCGTTTATGACAGGGGGGATGATGAGCAGTTCTTC.

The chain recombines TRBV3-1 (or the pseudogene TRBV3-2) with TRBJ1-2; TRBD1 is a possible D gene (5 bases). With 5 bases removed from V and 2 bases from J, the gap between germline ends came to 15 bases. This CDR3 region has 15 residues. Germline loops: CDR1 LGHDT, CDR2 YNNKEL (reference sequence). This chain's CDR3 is CASSTVYSGNYGYTF. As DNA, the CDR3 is TGTGCCAGCAGCACAGTCTACTCAGGGAACTATGGCTACACCTTC.

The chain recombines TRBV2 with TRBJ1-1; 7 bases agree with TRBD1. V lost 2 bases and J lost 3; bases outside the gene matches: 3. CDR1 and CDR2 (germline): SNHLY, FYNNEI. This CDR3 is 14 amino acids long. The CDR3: CASSERGLDTEAFF. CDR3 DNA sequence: TGTGCCAGCAGTGAAAGGGGGCTGGACACTGAAGCTTTCTTT.

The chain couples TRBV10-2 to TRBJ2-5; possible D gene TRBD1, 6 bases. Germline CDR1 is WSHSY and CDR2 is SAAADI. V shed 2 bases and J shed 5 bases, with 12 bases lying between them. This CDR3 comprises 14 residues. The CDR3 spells CASSEGGPRETQYF. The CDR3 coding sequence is TGCGCCAGCAGTGAGGGGGGCCCCAGGGAGACCCAGTACTTC.

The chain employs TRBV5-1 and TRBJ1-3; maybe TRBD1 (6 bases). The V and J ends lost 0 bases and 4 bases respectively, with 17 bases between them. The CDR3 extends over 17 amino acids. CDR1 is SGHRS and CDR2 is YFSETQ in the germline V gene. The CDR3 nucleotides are TGCGCCAGCAGCTTGGCCCCCAGGGGAAATTTGGGAAACACCATATATTTT. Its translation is CASSLAPRGNLGNTIYF.

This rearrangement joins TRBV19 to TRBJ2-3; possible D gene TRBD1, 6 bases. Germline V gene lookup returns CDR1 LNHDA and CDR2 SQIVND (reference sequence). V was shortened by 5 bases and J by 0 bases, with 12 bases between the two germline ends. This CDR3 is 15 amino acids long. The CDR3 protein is CASSFGQPSTDTQYF. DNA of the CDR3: TGTGCCAGTAGTTTCGGACAGCCTAGCACAGATACGCAGTATTTT.

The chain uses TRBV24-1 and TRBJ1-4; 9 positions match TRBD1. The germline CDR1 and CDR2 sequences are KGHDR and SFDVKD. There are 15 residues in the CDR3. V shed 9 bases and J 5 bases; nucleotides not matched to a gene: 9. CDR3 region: CATVHPDRGNEKLFF. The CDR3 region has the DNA TGTGCCACCGTCCATCCGGACAGGGGCAATGAAAAACTGTTTTTT.

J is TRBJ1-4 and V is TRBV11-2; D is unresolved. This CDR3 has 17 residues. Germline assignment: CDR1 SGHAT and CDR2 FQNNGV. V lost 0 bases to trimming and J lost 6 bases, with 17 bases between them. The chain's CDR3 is CASSLDRRILRDEKLFF. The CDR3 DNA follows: TGTGCCAGCAGCTTAGACCGCAGGATTTTAAGGGATGAAAAACTGTTTTTT.

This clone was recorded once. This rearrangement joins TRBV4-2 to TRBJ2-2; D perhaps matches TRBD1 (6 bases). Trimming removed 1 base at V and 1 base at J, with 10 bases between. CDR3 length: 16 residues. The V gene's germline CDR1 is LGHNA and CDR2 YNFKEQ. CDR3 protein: CASSQGGRGNTGELFF. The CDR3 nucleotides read TGTGCCAGCAGCCAAGGGGGGCGCGGGAACACCGGGGAGCTGTTTTTT.

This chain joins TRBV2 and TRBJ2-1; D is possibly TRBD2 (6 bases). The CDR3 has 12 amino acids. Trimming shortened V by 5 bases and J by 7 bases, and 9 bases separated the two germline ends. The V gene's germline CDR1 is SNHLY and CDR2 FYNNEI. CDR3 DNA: TGTGCCAGCAGTTCCCGGGGGAATGAGCAGTTCTTC. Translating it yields CASSSRGNEQFF.

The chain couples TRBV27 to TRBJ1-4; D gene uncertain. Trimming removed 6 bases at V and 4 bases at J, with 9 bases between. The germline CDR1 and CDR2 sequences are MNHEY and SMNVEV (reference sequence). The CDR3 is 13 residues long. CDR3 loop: CASRKRVNEKLFF. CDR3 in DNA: TGTGCCAGCAGGAAACGCGTTAATGAAAAACTGTTTTTT.